These 14 T cell receptor beta chains share one sample of origin, sequenced in a study of blood T cell repertoires in COVID-19. Clones were sequenced by immunoSEQ multiplex PCR, and TCRdb holds only the in-frame ones, with some missing. The data contain some 160,000 clones, about four fifths of them singletons. Sequencing was performed on peripheral blood. The receptors here all came from a woman aged 80 or over with acute or convalescent COVID-19.

Of note for this clone: Other DNA sequences in this sample translate to the same CDR3. This rearrangement joins TRBV2 to TRBJ2-2; 9 positions match TRBD1. The CDR3 extends over 15 amino acids. Germline trimming cut 6 bases from V and 1 base from J; bases unmatched to any gene: 3. CDR1 is SNHLY, CDR2 FYNNEI, per germline. CDR3 nucleotides: TGTGCCAGCAGCCGACAGGGGGGGAACACCGGGGAGCTGTTTTTT. This gives the protein CASSRQGGNTGELFF.

This chain uses TRBV4-1 with TRBJ2-5, with 15 positions matching TRBD2. V shed 4 bases, J shed 5 bases, and the junction held 11 bases outside the gene matches. There are 18 residues in the CDR3. Germline assignment: CDR1 MGHRA and CDR2 YSYEKL. The CDR3 DNA is TGCGCCAGCAGCCGATTCCCGGGACTAGCGGGAGGATGGGAGACCCAGTACTTC. Residues: CASSRFPGLAGGWETQYF.

This rearrangement joins TRBV2 to TRBJ2-2, with 8 positions matching TRBD2. J was trimmed by 2 bases and V by 4 bases; bases with no gene match: 3. The CDR3 runs to 15 residues. Germline V gene sequence: CDR1 SNHLY, CDR2 FYNNEI. The DNA of the CDR3 is TGTGCCAGCAGTGGGACTAGCAGAAACACCGGGGAGCTGTTTTTT. It yields the protein CASSGTSRNTGELFF.

V and J are TRBV10-2 and TRBJ2-2, with TRBD2 matching 9 bases. Per the germline V gene, CDR1 is WSHSY and CDR2 is SAAADI. The CDR3 extends over 15 amino acids. The J segment lost 2 bases and the V segment lost 8 bases, leaving 6 bases of the junction unmatched. The CDR3 DNA is TGCGCCAGCGGGGGACTAGCAGTAAACACCGGGGAGCTGTTTTTT. It codes for CASGGLAVNTGELFF.

This clone was picked up a small number of times. V and J are TRBV7-2 and TRBJ2-7, with TRBD1 matching over 10 bases. This CDR3 has 15 amino acids. Unmatched junction bases numbered 6, after V lost 5 bases and J lost 2 bases. CDR1 is SGHTA, CDR2 FQGNSA, per germline. The CDR3 here is CASSRPGTGAYEQYF. CDR3 in DNA: TGTGCCAGCAGCCGCCCTGGGACAGGGGCCTACGAGCAGTACTTC.

The chain links TRBV3-1 (or the pseudogene TRBV3-2) to TRBJ2-7, with 8 bases matching TRBD1. CDR1 LGHDT and CDR2 YNNKEL come from the germline V gene (reference sequence). V was clipped by 0 bases and J by 5 bases; unmatched bases: 6. The CDR3 runs 15 residues. The CDR3 region is CASSQDWPGGDEQYF. The CDR3 nucleotides read TGTGCCAGCAGCCAAGATTGGCCAGGGGGCGACGAGCAGTACTTC.

This rearrangement joins TRBV4-1 to TRBJ2-5; maybe TRBD2 (6 bases). V lost 0 bases and J 7 bases, leaving 15 bases between the germline ends. The CDR3 is 15 amino acids. Germline V gene sequence: CDR1 MGHRA, CDR2 YSYEKL. The CDR3: CASSQDRLSGRTQYF. The CDR3 nucleotides are TGCGCCAGCAGCCAAGATAGACTTTCCGGGAGGACCCAGTACTTC.

This clone came up a few times. The rearrangement uses TRBV30 and TRBJ1-3; maybe TRBD1 (6 bases). This CDR3 comprises 17 residues. CDR1 is GTSNPN and CDR2 is SVGIG in the germline V gene (reference sequence). The germline V and J ends were trimmed by 4 bases and 0 bases, with 19 bases remaining between them. Written as DNA, the CDR3 is TGTGCCTGGAACCGGGGACACCAGTCGAGCTCTGGAAACACCATATATTTT. Its protein is CAWNRGHQSSSGNTIYF.

V gene TRBV14 combines with J gene TRBJ1-5; D is unclear. Trimming removed 0 bases at V and 3 bases at J, with 3 bases between. Germline CDR1 is SGHDN and CDR2 is FVKESK. This CDR3 is 13 amino acids long. The CDR3 protein is CASSQDHNQPQHF. CDR3 nucleotide sequence: TGTGCCAGCAGCCAAGACCACAATCAGCCCCAGCATTTT.

The chain combines TRBV5-1 with TRBJ2-3; D call uncertain. V was cut by 1 base and J by 0 bases, with 6 bases left in between. The germline CDR1 and CDR2 sequences are SGHRS and YFSETQ. The CDR3 totals 14 residues. The CDR3, as DNA: TGCGCCAGCAGCTTGATAGTAAGCACAGATACGCAGTATTTT. It codes for CASSLIVSTDTQYF.

The chain employs TRBV12-5 and TRBJ1-2; D is uncertain. Between the trimmed V and J ends, which lost 4 bases and 2 bases, there was a span of 11 bases. The CDR3 spans 14 residues. Germline assignment: CDR1 LGHNT and CDR2 FRNRAP. The CDR3 DNA is TGTGCTAGTGGTTCCGGGTTATACAACTATGGCTACACCTTC. This codes for CASGSGLYNYGYTF. Full variable domain (rest looked up from reference TRBV12-5 and TRBJ1-2): DARVTQTPRHKVTEMGQEVTMRCQPILGHNTVFWYRQTMMQGLELLAYFRNRAPLDDSGMPKDRFSAEMPDATLATLKIQPSEPRDSAVYFCASGSGLYNYGYTFGSGTRLTVV.

This sequence joins TRBV5-1 and TRBJ1-1; D gene ambiguous. In germline, CDR1 is SGHRS, CDR2 YFSETQ. This CDR3 is built from 14 residues. Trimming shortened V by 1 base and J by 1 base, and 8 bases separated the two germline ends. CDR3: CASSLYTENTEAFF. The DNA for the CDR3 is TGCGCCAGCAGCTTGTATACTGAGAACACTGAAGCTTTCTTT.

The chain combines TRBV21-1 with TRBJ2-2; the table's D call TRBD1 went unverified against the DNA. TRBV21-1 is classified as a pseudogene. The CDR3 is 14 amino acids. CDR3: CASTRGQGTGELFF. The CDR3 nucleotides read TGTGCCAGCACCAGGGGGCAGGGCACCGGGGAGCTGTTTTTT.

The chain carries TRBV30 and TRBJ2-7, with TRBD1 identical over 9 bases. The CDR3 runs to 15 residues. Germline V lookup: CDR1 GTSNPN, CDR2 SVGIG (reference sequence). V shed 3 bases and J 3 bases; nucleotides not matched to a gene: 9. In DNA form, the CDR3 reads TGTGCCTGGAGGAACGCCGGGACAGGGAACTACGAGCAGTACTTC. Amino acids: CAWRNAGTGNYEQYF.